The 12 T cell receptor beta chains presented below share a single source sample, sequenced in a study of regulatory T cells in long-lasting Graves disease. Combining iRepertoire HTBI primers with Arm-PCR of CDR3 regions, the authors built TCR beta libraries. TCRdb used MiXCR to reprocess the multiplex PCR reads, holding one entry per CDR3 protein. The sample shows about 460,000 distinct CDR3 sequences, 11% to 15% of them seen only once. Time point described: newly diagnosed GD, antithyroid drugs for less than 3 months. Generation of the TCR library employed RNA extracted from PBMCs. The data also belong to a second study, concerning T cells in Graves' hyperthyroidism and ophthalmopathy.

This sample comprised peripheral blood mononuclear cells (PBMCs), obtained at new diagnosis, from a patient treated with antithyroid drugs. These receptors were collected from a woman aged 50 to 65 with Graves disease.

This clonotype was counted only a few times. The gene calls are TRBV27 and TRBJ2-1; tentatively, D is TRBD2 (6 bases). Germline assignment: CDR1 MNHEY and CDR2 SMNVEV (reference sequence). V lost 3 bases and J 3 bases, leaving 9 bases between the germline ends. This CDR3 region has 14 residues. CDR3 sequence: CASSFGGNYNEQFF. The CDR3 nucleotides read TGTGCCAGCAGTTTTGGAGGGAACTACAATGAGCAGTTCTTC.

In its sample, this clonotype was seen many times. The chain combines TRBV19 with TRBJ2-5; no firm D call. Trimming took 5 bases from V and 5 from J, leaving 9 bases between them. The germline gives CDR1 LNHDA, CDR2 SQIVND (reference sequence). CDR3 length equals 12 residues. The CDR3 nucleotides are TGTGCCAGTAGTGGGGAATTCGAGACCCAGTACTTC. This sequence encodes CASSGEFETQYF.

This clonotype has ten or more counts. The CDR3 nucleotides read TGTGCCAGCAGTCCCTATGGTAGCGGAAGCTCCTACAATGAGCAGTTCTTC. Amino acid sequence: CASSPYGSGSSYNEQFF. This chain joins TRBV28 and TRBJ2-1, with D perhaps TRBD2 (6 bases). The CDR3 contains 17 residues. V lost 5 bases and J lost 0, with 17 bases in between. The V gene's germline CDR1 is MDHEN and CDR2 SYDVKM. Full variable domain (rest looked up from reference TRBV28 and TRBJ2-1): DVKVTQSSRYLVKRTGEKVFLECVQDMDHENMFWYRQDPGLGLRLIYFSYDVKMKEKGDIPEGYSVSREKKERFSLILESASTNQTSMYLCASSPYGSGSSYNEQFFGPGTRLTVL.

A few counts support this clonotype. This chain links TRBV6-1 with TRBJ1-1; TRBD1 matches 7 bases. CDR3 length: 14 amino acids. Germline values: CDR1 MNHNS, CDR2 SASEGT. V lost 6 bases to trimming and J lost 4 bases; unmatched junction nucleotides: 8. The CDR3 DNA is TGTGCCAGCAGGCCAGGGGGGGACGGCACTGAAGCTTTCTTT. This codes for CASRPGGDGTEAFF.

J is TRBJ2-5 and V is TRBV3-1; D is perhaps TRBD1 (5 bases). V was pared by 0 bases and J by 5 bases, with 13 bases between. CDR3 length: 15 amino acids. The germline gives CDR1 LGHDT, CDR2 YNNKEL (reference sequence). The CDR3 coding sequence is TGTGCCAGCAGCCAAGATCGCGCAGGGCGGGAGACCCAGTACTTC. Amino acid sequence: CASSQDRAGRETQYF.

The V call is TRBV6-1, the J call TRBJ1-1; D might be TRBD1 (5 bases). V shed 5 bases and J shed 2 bases, with 9 bases lying between them. This CDR3 contains 13 residues. The V gene's germline CDR1 is MNHNS and CDR2 SASEGT. DNA of the CDR3: TGTGCCAGCAGTCGACAGATAAACACTGAAGCTTTCTTT. It is translated as CASSRQINTEAFF.

There are many counts of this clonotype. This chain joins TRBV7-9 and TRBJ2-1, with 10 positions matching TRBD2. The germline V gene has CDR1 SEHNR and CDR2 FQNEAQ (reference sequence). This CDR3 is built from 16 residues. Trimming removed 7 bases from V and 4 bases from J; junction bases left unmatched: 10. The CDR3 loop reads CASIERGGVPYNEQFF. DNA for the CDR3: TGTGCCAGCATCGAGCGGGGGGGGGTTCCATACAATGAGCAGTTCTTC.

Worth noting for this clonotype: It is likely a read error, because the conserved phenylalanine at the end of the CDR3 is missing. The chain is built from TRBV7-7 and TRBJ2-5; 11 bases are shared with TRBD2. Per the germline V gene, CDR1 is SSHAT and CDR2 is FNYEAQ (reference sequence). Trimming took 3 bases from V and 5 from J; bases not matched to a gene: 5. This CDR3 contains 15 residues. The CDR3 nucleotides are TGTGCCAGCAGCTTTAGCGGGAGGGCCGGGGAGACCCAGTACTCC. It encodes CASSFSGRAGETQYS.

This clonotype was seen a handful of times. The V call is TRBV29-1, the J call TRBJ2-1, with D hard to call. Per the germline V gene, CDR1 is SQVTM and CDR2 is ANQGSEA. Trimming removed 0 bases at V and 4 bases at J, with 10 bases between. The CDR3 extends over 14 amino acids. CDR3 sequence (DNA): TGCAGCGTTGAAGATGTACAAAGATACAATGAGCAGTTCTTC. Residues: CSVEDVQRYNEQFF.

This clonotype was seen many times. V usage is TRBV27 and J usage is TRBJ2-5, with D perhaps being TRBD1 or TRBD2 (5 bases each). Looked up from germline, CDR1 is MNHEY and CDR2 is SMNVEV (reference sequence). The CDR3 consists of 14 residues. V lost 5 bases and J lost 8, with 18 bases in between. The chain's CDR3 is CASSPGTHWGTQYF. CDR3 nucleotides: TGTGCCAGCAGTCCGGGGACCCACTGGGGTACCCAGTACTTC.

In regard to this clonotype: A much larger clonotype is one base distant, so this may be a read error. J is TRBJ1-3 and V is TRBV6-1; 8 nucleotides match TRBD1. Germline CDR1 reads MNHNS; CDR2 reads SASEGT. J was trimmed by 7 bases and V by 4 bases; bases with no gene match: 9. CDR3 length: 15 residues. For the CDR3, the DNA is TGTGCCAGCAGTGCTACAGGGGGGGCGAGGAACACCATATATTTT. Its translation: CASSATGGARNTIYF.

This clonotype was counted at least ten times. The chain has TRBV7-9 and TRBJ2-1, with D perhaps matching TRBD1 (6 bases). There are 12 residues in the CDR3. Germline CDR1 and CDR2: SEHNR and FQNEAQ (reference sequence). V was shortened by 5 bases and J by 7 bases, with 9 bases between the two germline ends. In DNA form, the CDR3 reads TGTGCCAGCAGCCCTGGGACAAATGAGCAGTTCTTC. Translated: CASSPGTNEQFF.